This T cell receptor (beta chain) was recorded in a study of T-cell memory formation after mild COVID-19. CDR3 length: 13 amino acids. Trimming stripped 0 bases from V and 8 bases from J, with 8 bases between. Germline V gene lookup returns CDR1 LGHNA and CDR2 YNFKEQ. TCRdb re-analysed the 5' RACE reads in MiXCR, keeping a single row per CDR3 protein. The sample consists of some 320,000 distinct CDR3 sequences, roughly 15% of them appearing once. This clonotype was seen at least ten times. The sequenced material came from PBMCs or a T cell subset sorted from them (not recorded which). The chain links TRBV4-2 to TRBJ2-1; D is undetermined. This TCR was recovered from a man between 18 and 29 years old who had mild COVID-19 (a few samples of this study predate the infection). Cell type and time point are not known. CDR3 in DNA: TGTGCCAGCAGCCAAGAGGTCTGGGATGAGCAGTTCTTC. It is translated as CASSQEVWDEQFF.